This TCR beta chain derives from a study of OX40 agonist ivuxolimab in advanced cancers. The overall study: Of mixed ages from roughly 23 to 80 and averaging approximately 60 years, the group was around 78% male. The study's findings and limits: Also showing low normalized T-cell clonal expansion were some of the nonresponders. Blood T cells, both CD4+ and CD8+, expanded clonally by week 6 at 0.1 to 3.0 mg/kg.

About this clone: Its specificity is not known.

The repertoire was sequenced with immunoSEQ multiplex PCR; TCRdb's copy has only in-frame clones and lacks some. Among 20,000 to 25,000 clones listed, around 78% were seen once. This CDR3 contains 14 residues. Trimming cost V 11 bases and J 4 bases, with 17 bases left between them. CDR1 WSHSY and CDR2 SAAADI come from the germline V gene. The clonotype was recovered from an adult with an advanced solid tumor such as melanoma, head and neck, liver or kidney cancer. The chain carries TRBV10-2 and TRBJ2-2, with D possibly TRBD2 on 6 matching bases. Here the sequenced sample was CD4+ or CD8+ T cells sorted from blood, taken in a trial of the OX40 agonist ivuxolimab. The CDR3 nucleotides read TGCGCCGCCGCGGCGCGGGGAGGCACCGGGGAGCTGTTTTTT. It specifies CAAAARGGTGELFF.